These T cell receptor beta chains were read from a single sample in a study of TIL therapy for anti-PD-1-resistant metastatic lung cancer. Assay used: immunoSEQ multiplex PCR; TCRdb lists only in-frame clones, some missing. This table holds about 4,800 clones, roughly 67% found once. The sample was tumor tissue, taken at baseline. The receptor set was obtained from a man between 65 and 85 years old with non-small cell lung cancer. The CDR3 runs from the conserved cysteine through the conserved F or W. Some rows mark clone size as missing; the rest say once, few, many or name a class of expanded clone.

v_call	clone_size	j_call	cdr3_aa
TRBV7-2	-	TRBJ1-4	CASSPGPEKLFF
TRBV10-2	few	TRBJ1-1	CASSEIKGAFF
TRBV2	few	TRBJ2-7	CASRASSGNIYEQYF
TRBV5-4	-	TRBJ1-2	CASTPDRGYGYTF
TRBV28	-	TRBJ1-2	CASSVQGNYGYTF
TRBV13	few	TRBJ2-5	CASSLGLTRSDQETQYF
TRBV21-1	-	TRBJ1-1	CASSRTGGWGEAFF
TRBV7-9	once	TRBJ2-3	CASSFQRASDTQYF
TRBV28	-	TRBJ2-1	CASSPSGEAHGSEQFF
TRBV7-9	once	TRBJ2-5	CASSLAGLADETQYF
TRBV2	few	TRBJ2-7	CASRATSASYEQYF
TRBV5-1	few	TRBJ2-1	CASSLFGRLGSYNEQFF
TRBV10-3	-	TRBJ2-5	CAISESRTGQGRSLETQYF
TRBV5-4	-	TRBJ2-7	CASSPGLPSSYEQYF
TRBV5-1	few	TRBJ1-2	CASSFEGPNYGYTF
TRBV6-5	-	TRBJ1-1	CASRPTTGWDTEAFF
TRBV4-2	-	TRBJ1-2	CASSQGDRGDYGYTF
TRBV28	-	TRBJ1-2	CASNYRDQLNYGYTF
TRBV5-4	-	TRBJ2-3	CASSLEQGNTDTQYF
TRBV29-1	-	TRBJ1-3	CSVQDPKLQSSGNTIYF
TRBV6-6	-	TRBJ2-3	CASRAGGLNTQYF
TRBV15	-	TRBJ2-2	CATSRDPVNTGELFF
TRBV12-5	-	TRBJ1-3	CASGPGEGAGNTIYF
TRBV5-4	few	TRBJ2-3	CASSPNPGLSTDTQYF
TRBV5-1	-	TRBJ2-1	CASSSTRGNNEQFF
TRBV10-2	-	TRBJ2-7	CASSDGQGTREQYF
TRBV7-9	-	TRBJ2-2	CASSLGAGGSTGELFF
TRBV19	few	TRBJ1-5	CASSIGSGVGNQPQHF
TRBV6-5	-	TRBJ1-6	CASSPWDRESSPLHF
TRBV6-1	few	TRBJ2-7	CASSEGASASSYEQYF
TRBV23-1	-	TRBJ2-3	CASSHASAWGDTQYF
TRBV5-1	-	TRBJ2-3	CASSFSVGTDTQYF
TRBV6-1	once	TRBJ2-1	CASSLAFGEQFF
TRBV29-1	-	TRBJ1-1	CSVEGEWGHMNTEAFF
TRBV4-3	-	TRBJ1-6	CASSQDLRGYSPLHF
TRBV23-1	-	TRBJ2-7	CASSQAPDRGLYEQYF
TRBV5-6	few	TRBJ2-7	CASSPDYYSSYEQYF
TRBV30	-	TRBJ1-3	CAWSSDSFGNTIYF
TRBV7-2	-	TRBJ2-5	CASSLGRAQETQYF
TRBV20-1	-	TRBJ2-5	CSAEKETQYF
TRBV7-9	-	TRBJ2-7	CASSLVDQASSYEQYF
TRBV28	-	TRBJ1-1	CASSLYESYTEAFF
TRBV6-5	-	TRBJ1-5	CASSPDGVRPQHF
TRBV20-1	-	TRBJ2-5	CSGGGFETQYF
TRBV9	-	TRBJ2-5	CASSPGTGGGETQYF
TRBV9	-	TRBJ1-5	CASSVDGGGNQPQHF
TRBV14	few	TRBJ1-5	CASSPANSNQPQHF
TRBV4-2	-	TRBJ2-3	CASSRGSTDTQYF
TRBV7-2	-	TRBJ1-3	CASSLAILGNTIYF
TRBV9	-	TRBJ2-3	CASSVDLAGGSDTQYF
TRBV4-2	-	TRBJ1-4	CASSQDSGATNEKLFF